A single sample gave rise to the 20 T cell receptor beta chains below, sequenced in a study of T cell repertoires in cytomegalovirus infection. TCRdb re-called the reads with MiXCR, one entry per CDR3 protein. The table records around 280,000 distinct CDR3 sequences, about 9.1% of them present only once. The sample was PBMCs. The receptors originated from a human donor in good health (CMV status not recorded). Some clones in this sample may be carry-over from other donors' samples.

This clonotype was observed a few times. The chain is built from TRBV28 and TRBJ2-5; D remains unclear. Trimming left V 5 bases short and J 5 bases short, with 9 bases between. Germline V gene sequence: CDR1 MDHEN, CDR2 SYDVKM. This CDR3 is built from 12 residues. The DNA for the CDR3 is TGTGCCAGCAGTGCCGTTCAGGAGACCCAGTACTTC. Translation: CASSAVQETQYF.

This clonotype was detected a few times. V gene TRBV20-1 combines with J gene TRBJ2-7; TRBD2 matches 15 bases. After removal of 6 bases from V and 1 base from J, the junction contained 7 bases not matched to a gene. CDR1 is DFQATT, CDR2 SNEGSKA, per germline (reference sequence). The CDR3 runs 16 residues. Written as DNA, the CDR3 is TGCAGTGCAAAGGCCGGGACTAGCGGGGGGTCCTACGAGCAGTACGTC. This encodes CSAKAGTSGGSYEQYV.

This clonotype was observed many times. The V and J genes are TRBV5-6 and TRBJ2-7, with D tentatively TRBD2 (5 bases). CDR3 length: 16 amino acids. Looked up from germline, CDR1 is SGHDT and CDR2 is YYEEEE. Trimming stripped 4 bases from V and 0 bases from J, with 17 bases between. The CDR3 spells CASSGRGLDFSYEQYF. CDR3 nucleotides: TGTGCCAGCAGCGGCCGAGGATTGGACTTCTCCTACGAGCAGTACTTC.

This chain links TRBV5-1 with TRBJ2-2, with D possibly matching TRBD1 (5 bases). Between the trimmed V and J ends, which lost 0 bases and 4 bases, there was a span of 10 bases. The CDR3 is 15 amino acids. Per the germline V gene, CDR1 is SGHRS and CDR2 is YFSETQ. CDR3 nucleotide sequence: TGCGCCAGCAGCTTGGACCCAGGGTCCACCGGGGAGCTGTTTTTT. Protein: CASSLDPGSTGELFF.

The chain combines TRBV2 with TRBJ2-2, with 9 bases aligning to TRBD2. The CDR3 covers 15 residues. Germline CDR1 and CDR2: SNHLY and FYNNEI. V was pared by 7 bases and J by 3 bases, with 6 bases of the junction left unmatched. The CDR3 spells CASNLQRGDTGELFF. The CDR3 coding sequence is TGTGCCAGCAATCTCCAGCGGGGGGACACCGGGGAGCTGTTTTTT. The whole variable domain, remainder taken from reference TRBV2 and TRBJ2-2, is EPEVTQTPSHQVTQMGQEVILRCVPISNHLYFYWYRQILGQKVEFLVSFYNNEISEKSEIFDDQFSVERPDGSNFTLKIRSTKLEDSAMYFCASNLQRGDTGELFFGEGSRLTVL.

This clonotype was counted at least ten times. The chain recombines TRBV7-2 with TRBJ2-1, with D perhaps matching TRBD2 (6 bases). This CDR3 contains 15 residues. Germline CDR1 is SGHTA and CDR2 is FQGNSA. The germline V and J ends were trimmed by 2 bases and 3 bases, with 11 bases remaining between them. CDR3 bases: TGTGCCAGCAGCTTATTAGCGGCGGACTACAATGAGCAGTTCTTC. Translating it yields CASSLLAADYNEQFF.

The chain recombines TRBV12-3 or TRBV12-4 with TRBJ1-6; D remains unclear. CDR3 length equals 13 residues. The ends were cut back, 7 bases at V and 7 bases at J, with 11 bases in the middle. In DNA form, the CDR3 reads TGTGCCAGCACCCTCGGACGGAATTCACCCCTCCACTTT. This translates into CASTLGRNSPLHF.

This clonotype was seen repeatedly, ten times or more. CDR3 sequence reads: CSARDSAPRSRMNTDTQYF. The CDR3 DNA reads as TGCAGTGCTAGAGATTCGGCGCCCCGGTCAAGGATGAACACAGATACGCAGTATTTT. The J gene is TRBJ2-3, the V gene TRBV20-1; D not resolved. The V gene lost 0 bases and the J gene lost 2 bases, with 24 bases spanning the gap. The CDR3 consists of 19 residues. CDR1 is DFQATT, CDR2 SNEGSKA, per germline (reference sequence).

This clonotype was recorded many times. CDR3 sequence: CASSWVRDNEQFF. As DNA, the CDR3 is TGTGCCAGCAGTTGGGTCCGGGACAATGAGCAGTTCTTC. This chain joins TRBV6-6 and TRBJ2-1, with no clear D. The CDR3 spans 13 residues. Trimming cost V 4 bases and J 5 bases, with 9 bases left between them. Germline CDR1 is MNHNY and CDR2 is SVGAGI (reference sequence).

Ten or more counts support this clonotype. The V call is TRBV20-1, the J call TRBJ1-2; 9 positions match TRBD1. Losses at the gene ends were 1 base for V and 8 bases for J; bases not matched to a gene: 17. CDR3 size: 17 residues. CDR1 DFQATT and CDR2 SNEGSKA come from the germline V gene (reference sequence). The CDR3 here is CSARAPPGQGTVEGYTF. The CDR3 nucleotides are TGCAGTGCTAGAGCCCCACCGGGACAGGGTACGGTAGAAGGCTACACCTTC.

This clonotype appeared many times. The J gene is TRBJ2-2, the V gene TRBV7-2; D possibly corresponds to TRBD1 (6 bases). The CDR3 has 15 amino acids. V was trimmed by 3 bases and J by 0 bases, leaving 8 bases between them. Germline-derived CDR1 and CDR2 are SGHTA and FQGNSA. The DNA for the CDR3 is TGTGCCAGCAGCTTTGGACAGCCGAACACCGGGGAGCTGTTTTTT. This sequence encodes CASSFGQPNTGELFF.

The J gene is TRBJ2-3, the V gene TRBV6-1, with D possibly TRBD1 on 5 matching bases. Germline CDR1 is MNHNS and CDR2 is SASEGT. CDR3 size: 15 residues. V was clipped by 5 bases and J by 7 bases, with 19 bases between them. The CDR3 sequence is CASSFHPRGANTQYF. Here the CDR3 DNA reads TGTGCCAGCAGTTTCCACCCTAGGGGCGCAAATACGCAGTATTTT.

This clonotype has ten or more counts. The rearrangement links TRBV6-2 or TRBV6-3 to TRBJ2-3; D not certain. CDR3 length: 12 amino acids. Trimming cost V 2 bases and J 3 bases, with 3 bases left between them. The germline V gene has CDR1 MNHEY and CDR2 SVGEGT. The CDR3 loop is CASSYRTDTQYF. The CDR3 coding sequence is TGTGCCAGCAGTTACAGGACAGATACGCAGTATTTT.

This clonotype came up many times. The chain uses TRBV7-2 and TRBJ2-1, with 9 bases matching TRBD2. Germline V gene lookup returns CDR1 SGHTA and CDR2 FQGNSA. J gave up 7 bases and V 2 bases, and 9 bases lay outside the gene matches. The CDR3 totals 16 residues. The DNA of the CDR3 is TGTGCCAGCAGCTTACGAGGGCGGGGGGGGGGAAATGAGCAGTTCTTC. This sequence encodes CASSLRGRGGGNEQFF.

At least ten counts were recorded for this clonotype. The chain employs TRBV2 and TRBJ1-5; no reliable D call. The CDR3 sequence is 12 residues long. Between the trimmed V and J ends, which lost 2 bases and 11 bases, there was a span of 10 bases. The germline V gene encodes CDR1 SNHLY and CDR2 FYNNEI. CDR3 region: CASSENKGAQHF. The CDR3 nucleotides read TGTGCCAGCAGTGAAAACAAGGGAGCCCAGCATTTT.

V is TRBV20-1 and J is TRBJ2-6; 10 nucleotides align to TRBD1. Germline V gives CDR1 DFQATT, CDR2 SNEGSKA (reference sequence). Unmatched junction bases numbered 5, after V lost 2 bases and J lost 4 bases. This CDR3 contains 16 residues. The chain's CDR3 is CSARLTGGTGANVLTF. Here the CDR3 DNA reads TGCAGTGCTAGATTGACAGGGGGCACCGGGGCCAACGTCCTGACTTTC.

The chain employs TRBV5-1 and TRBJ2-1, with D possibly being TRBD2 (6 bases). The CDR3 loop spans 14 amino acids. Germline CDR1 reads SGHRS; CDR2 reads YFSETQ. Trimming took 0 bases from V and 9 from J, leaving 13 bases between them. CDR3 sequence reads: CASSLVGEAAEQFF. The CDR3 DNA sequence: TGCGCCAGCAGCTTGGTGGGGGAGGCGGCTGAGCAGTTCTTC. The variable domain in full, completed from reference TRBV5-1 and TRBJ2-1, reads KAGVTQTPRYLIKTRGQQVTLSCSPISGHRSVSWYQQTPGQGLQFLFEYFSETQRNKGNFPGRFSGRQFSNSRSEMNVSTLELGDSALYLCASSLVGEAAEQFFGPGTRLTVL.

This clonotype was counted ten times or more. The chain combines TRBV7-2 with TRBJ2-7; weak D call: TRBD1 (6 bases). The CDR3 loop spans 14 amino acids. Germline V gene lookup returns CDR1 SGHTA and CDR2 FQGNSA. The V end was cut by 4 bases, the J end by 2 bases, with 12 bases between. DNA for the CDR3: TGTGCCAGCAGCTCCCGGGACACAACCTACGAGCAGTACTTC. Translating it yields CASSSRDTTYEQYF.

At least ten counts were recorded for this clonotype. The chain uses TRBV7-2 and TRBJ2-1, with D maybe TRBD1 (6 bases). Per the germline V gene, CDR1 is SGHTA and CDR2 is FQGNSA. The CDR3 loop spans 16 amino acids. The V end lost 0 bases, the J end lost 10 bases, and 19 bases lay between the germline ends. CDR3 amino acids: CASSLALWGRGSEQFF. In nucleotides, the CDR3 is TGTGCCAGCAGCTTAGCGCTGTGGGGGCGCGGGTCCGAGCAGTTCTTC.

This clonotype was seen many times. The chain recombines TRBV6-2 or TRBV6-3 with TRBJ2-4; no firm D call. The V gene lost 7 bases and the J gene lost 7 bases, with 5 bases spanning the gap. CDR1 and CDR2 from the germline V gene are MNHEY and SVGEGT. This CDR3 is built from 10 residues. Here the CDR3 reads CASTPNIQYF. For the CDR3, the DNA is TGTGCCAGCACCCCCAACATTCAGTACTTC.